A single sample is the source of the 21 T cell receptor beta chains below, sequenced in a study of cytomegalovirus exposure and HLA in healthy donors. The study ran its PCR with 60 Vbeta and 13 Jbeta primers. The table came from immunoSEQ multiplex PCR; TCRdb's copy has only in-frame clones and leaves some out. The profile covers about 150,000 clones, with about 82% appearing a single time and about 3.4% taken by the ten largest. What was sequenced was PBMCs. These receptor sequences come from a male donor in good health and CMV-seronegative.

The rearrangement links TRBV7-6 to TRBJ2-1; the match to TRBD2 covers 13 bases. CDR1 and CDR2 from the germline V gene are SGHVS and FNYEAQ. The CDR3 extends over 18 amino acids. Germline trimming cut 3 bases from V and 5 bases from J; bases unmatched to any gene: 10. The DNA for the CDR3 is TGTGCCAGCAGCTTTGATTACAAGGGACTAGCGGGGCACAATGAGCAGTTCTTC. It is translated as CASSFDYKGLAGHNEQFF.

The rearrangement links TRBV6-5 to TRBJ2-3; no clear D gene. The CDR3 extends over 16 amino acids. V lost 0 bases, J lost 6 bases, and 16 bases lay in between. Germline assignment: CDR1 MNHEY and CDR2 SVGAGI. DNA for the CDR3: TGTGCCAGCAGTTACTCGTGGGTTACCGCGGAGGATACGCAGTATTTT. This encodes CASSYSWVTAEDTQYF.

The chain employs TRBV18 and TRBJ2-7, with 7 bases identical to TRBD1. This CDR3 spans 13 amino acids. The germline gives CDR1 KGHSH, CDR2 LQKENI. The V segment lost 6 bases and the J segment 4 bases; nucleotides outside the gene matches: 6. DNA of the CDR3: TGTGCCAGCTCCCGACAGGGAATATACGAGCAGTACTTC. It codes for CASSRQGIYEQYF.

The chain recombines TRBV9 with TRBJ1-1; TRBD1 might be the D (6 bases). CDR3 length: 18 residues. Germline V lookup: CDR1 SGDLS, CDR2 YYNGEE. V shed 0 bases and J shed 5 bases, with 23 bases lying between them. CDR3 coding DNA: TGTGCCAGCAGCGTAGGCGTCGTATTTGGCAGGGGTCGGACTGAAGCTTTCTTT. Translated: CASSVGVVFGRGRTEAFF.

This chain joins TRBV28 and TRBJ1-1; D might be TRBD1 (6 bases). The CDR3 is 14 residues long. Germline CDR1 and CDR2: MDHEN and SYDVKM. V was cut by 3 bases and J by 5 bases, with 13 bases left in between. Here the CDR3 DNA reads TGTGCCAGCAGTTTGAGCCCAGGGGTGACTGAAGCTTTCTTT. This sequence encodes CASSLSPGVTEAFF.

This clone was seen only once. V and J are TRBV28 and TRBJ1-1, with 8 bases lining up with TRBD1. This CDR3 region has 15 residues. Germline trimming cut 2 bases from V and 1 base from J; bases unmatched to any gene: 3. Germline CDR1 is MDHEN and CDR2 is SYDVKM. The CDR3 spells CASSLLGQGNTEAFF. The DNA for the CDR3 is TGTGCCAGCAGTTTACTAGGACAGGGGAACACTGAAGCTTTCTTT.

This clone was seen only a few times. The rearrangement links TRBV6-5 to TRBJ1-1, with 7 bases lining up with TRBD1. The CDR3 extends over 15 amino acids. J lost 10 bases, V lost 0 bases, and 11 bases had no gene match. The V gene's germline CDR1 is MNHEY and CDR2 SVGAGI. The CDR3 nucleotides are TGTGCCAGCAGTTACTCGCCAGGGGGTCTGGTTGGAGCTTTCTTT. Its protein product is CASSYSPGGLVGAFF.

V usage is TRBV6-5 and J usage is TRBJ2-5; 8 positions match TRBD2. The V and J ends lost 6 bases and 8 bases, in that order; junction bases with no gene match: 5. From germline, CDR1 is MNHEY and CDR2 SVGAGI. The CDR3 runs to 12 residues. CDR3 sequence: CASSYGRETQYF. The CDR3 nucleotides read TGTGCCAGCAGCTACGGGAGGGAAACCCAGTACTTC.

The chain employs TRBV28 and TRBJ2-1; TRBD1 agrees at 7 bases. Per germline, CDR1 MDHEN and CDR2 SYDVKM. This CDR3 has 15 amino acids. Unmatched junction bases numbered 8, after V lost 4 bases and J lost 5 bases. CDR3 loop: CASSSRGDRDNEQFF. CDR3 in DNA: TGTGCCAGCAGTTCAAGAGGGGACAGAGACAATGAGCAGTTCTTC.

The rearrangement joins TRBV21-1 to TRBJ2-7; the table assigns TRBD2, which was not confirmed against the DNA. TRBV21-1 corresponds to a pseudogene. The CDR3 loop spans 15 amino acids. The CDR3 bases are TGTGCCAGCAGCAAAGAGGCGGGGGAGTTCTACGAGCAGTACTTC. Translation gives CASSKEAGEFYEQYF.

The rearrangement uses TRBV6-5 and TRBJ2-7, with 7 bases matching TRBD2. This CDR3 is built from 14 residues. V dropped 2 bases and J dropped 2; count of bases not matched to a gene: 3. Germline CDR1 MNHEY, CDR2 SVGAGI. The CDR3 nucleotides are TGTGCCAGCAGTTACGGCAGCGGGGCCTACGAGCAGTACTTC. Amino acid sequence: CASSYGSGAYEQYF.

V is TRBV4-2 and J is TRBJ2-2; 7 bases are shared with TRBD1. The germline gives CDR1 LGHNA, CDR2 YNFKEQ. The V segment lost 5 bases and the J segment 7 bases; nucleotides outside the gene matches: 4. CDR3 length: 13 amino acids. CDR3 nucleotide sequence: TGTGCCAGCAGCAGGGGGCAGAGCGGGGAGCTGTTTTTT. Residues: CASSRGQSGELFF.

V gene TRBV6-6 combines with J gene TRBJ1-3; a possible D gene is TRBD1 (6 bases). CDR3 length equals 13 residues. Germline CDR1 and CDR2: MNHNY and SVGAGI (reference sequence). The V gene lost 9 bases and the J gene lost 7 bases, with 16 bases spanning the gap. CDR3 coding DNA: TGTGCCAGTCAACGGGGTCAGGGGAACACCATATATTTT. Protein product: CASQRGQGNTIYF.

As DNA, the CDR3 is TGTGCCACCAGCAGCTCCAGGGTGGGTACAGATACGCAGTATTTT. Its translation: CATSSSRVGTDTQYF. The J gene is TRBJ2-3, the V gene TRBV15; possible D gene TRBD1, 5 bases. Looked up from germline, CDR1 is LNHNV and CDR2 is YYDKDF (reference sequence). The CDR3 is 15 residues long. Trimming stripped 3 bases from V and 3 bases from J, with 13 bases between. The complete variable domain, with remaining parts taken from reference TRBV15 and TRBJ2-3, reads DAMVIQNPRYQVTQFGKPVTLSCSQTLNHNVMYWYQQKSSQAPKLLFHYYDKDFNNEADTPDNFQSRRPNTSFCFLDIRSPGLGDTAMYLCATSSSRVGTDTQYFGPGTRLTVL.

The V call is TRBV2, the J call TRBJ2-5; D might be TRBD1 (5 bases). CDR3 length: 12 amino acids. Trimming pared 5 bases from V and 4 bases from J, leaving 8 bases between. Germline V gives CDR1 SNHLY, CDR2 FYNNEI. CDR3 residues: CASSLRVETQYF. The CDR3 DNA is TGTGCCAGCAGTCTCAGGGTAGAGACCCAGTACTTC.

This clone turned up a few times. V is TRBV7-6 and J is TRBJ1-2; 10 bases agree with TRBD1. Per the germline V gene, CDR1 is SGHVS and CDR2 is FNYEAQ. The trim removed 5 bases at V and 4 bases at J, leaving 10 bases unmatched. The CDR3 runs 16 residues. CDR3 in amino acids: CASSPLDRGPSYGYTF. The CDR3 nucleotides are TGTGCCAGCAGCCCACTAGACAGGGGGCCGTCCTATGGCTACACCTTC.

V gene TRBV6-6 combines with J gene TRBJ1-3, with D tentatively TRBD1 (5 bases). The germline gives CDR1 MNHNY, CDR2 SVGAGI (reference sequence). The ends were cut back, 0 bases at V and 4 bases at J, with 10 bases in the middle. The CDR3 covers 15 residues. CDR3 sequence reads: CASSYSRGFGNTIYF. Written as DNA, the CDR3 is TGTGCCAGCAGTTACTCAAGGGGATTCGGAAACACCATATATTTT.

V is TRBV6-5 and J is TRBJ2-1, with 7 bases identical to TRBD1. Looked up from germline, CDR1 is MNHEY and CDR2 is SVGAGI. This CDR3 has 14 residues. J was trimmed by 5 bases and V by 5 bases; bases with no gene match: 6. This CDR3 is CASSPLQGDNEQFF. The CDR3 nucleotides read TGTGCCAGCAGTCCCCTTCAGGGGGACAATGAGCAGTTCTTC.

The V gene is TRBV29-1, the J gene TRBJ1-1, with D hard to call. CDR1 is SQVTM and CDR2 is ANQGSEA in the germline V gene. V was clipped by 7 bases and J by 7 bases, with 22 bases between them. This CDR3 spans 14 amino acids. The CDR3 sequence: CSGLDSVNDLEAFF. For the CDR3, the DNA is TGCAGCGGGCTGGATAGCGTTAATGACCTTGAAGCTTTCTTT. The complete variable domain, with remaining parts taken from reference TRBV29-1 and TRBJ1-1, reads SAVISQKPSRDICQRGTSLTIQCQVDSQVTMMFWYRQQPGQSLTLIATANQGSEATYESGFVIDKFPISRPNLTFSTLTVSNMSPEDSSIYLCSGLDSVNDLEAFFGQGTRLTVV.

This clone turned up a few times. The V and J genes are TRBV2 and TRBJ1-2; possibly TRBD1 for D (6 bases). The CDR3 contains 13 residues. The V end lost 6 bases, the J end lost 6 bases, and 14 bases lay between the germline ends. Germline assignment: CDR1 SNHLY and CDR2 FYNNEI. In DNA, the CDR3 is TGTGCCAGCAGGTACCGGACAGAAAATGGCTACACCTTC. Its translation is CASRYRTENGYTF.

This clone was seen a few times. V and J are TRBV10-1 and TRBJ1-4, with 8 bases matching TRBD1. The CDR3 has 14 amino acids. The ends lost 6 bases at V and 8 bases at J; junction bases unmatched: 8. The germline V gene has CDR1 WNHNN and CDR2 SYGVQD (reference sequence). The CDR3 loop is CASRKTGVREKLFF. CDR3 bases: TGCGCCAGCAGGAAGACAGGGGTACGAGAAAAACTGTTTTTT.